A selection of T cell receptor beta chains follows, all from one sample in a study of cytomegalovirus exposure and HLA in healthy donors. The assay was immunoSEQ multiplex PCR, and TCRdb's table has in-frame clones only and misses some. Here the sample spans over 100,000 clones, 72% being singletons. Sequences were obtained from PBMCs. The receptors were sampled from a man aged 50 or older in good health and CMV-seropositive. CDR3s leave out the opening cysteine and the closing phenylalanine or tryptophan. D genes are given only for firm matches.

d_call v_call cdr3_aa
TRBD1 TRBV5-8 ASSLKAGQAGGYT
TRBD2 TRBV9 ASSVGASGTSETQY
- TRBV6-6 ASSPEYEQY
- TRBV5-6 ASSLAGGFNNQPQH
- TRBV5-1 ASKIRAAAYEQY
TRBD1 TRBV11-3 ASSSYRGAYEQF
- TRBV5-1 ASTSPVHYEQY
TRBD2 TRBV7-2 ASSHGLAGGQETQY
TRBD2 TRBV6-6 ASSYAGGSNEQF
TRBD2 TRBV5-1 ASRDHSGASYNEQF
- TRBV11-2 ASSSPGGMAYEQY
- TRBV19 ASSTLPSLTGSYEQY
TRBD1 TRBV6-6 ASSYVDRAYEQY
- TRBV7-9 ASSPRQENTEAF
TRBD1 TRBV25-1 ASSPAQGARGYGYT
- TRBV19 ASNLQTNYGYT
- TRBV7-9 ASSRTGGSNEKLF
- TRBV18 ASSPVRYEQY
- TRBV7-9 ASSFPTGRATGELF
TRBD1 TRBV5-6 ASSYWTGSRRRNEKLF
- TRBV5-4 ASSLDRGVSEKLF
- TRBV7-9 ASSPPPPFRPQETQY
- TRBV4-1 ASSQDLNQPQH